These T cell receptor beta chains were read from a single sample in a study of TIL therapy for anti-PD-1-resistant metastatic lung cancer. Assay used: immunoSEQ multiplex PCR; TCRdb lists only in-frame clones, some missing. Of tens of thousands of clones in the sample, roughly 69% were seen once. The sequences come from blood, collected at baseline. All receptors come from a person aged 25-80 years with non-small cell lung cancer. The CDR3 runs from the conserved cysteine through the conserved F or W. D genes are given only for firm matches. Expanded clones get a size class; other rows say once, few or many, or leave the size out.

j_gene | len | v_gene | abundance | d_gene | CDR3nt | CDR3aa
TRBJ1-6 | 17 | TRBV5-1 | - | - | TGCGCCAGCAGCTTGGGTGTGGCCAGCTCCTATAATTCACCCCTCCACTTT | CASSLGVASSYNSPLHF
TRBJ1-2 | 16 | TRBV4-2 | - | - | TGTGCCAGCAGCCCTTTGGGCGGGAATACACCTCGTGGCTACACCTTC | CASSPLGGNTPRGYTF
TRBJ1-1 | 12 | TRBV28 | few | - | TGTGCCAGCAGCTCACCGGGGACTGAAGCTTTCTTT | CASSSPGTEAFF
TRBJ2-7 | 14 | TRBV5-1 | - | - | TGCGCCAGCAGCTTCTTCCGGGGGACGTACGAGCAGTACTTC | CASSFFRGTYEQYF
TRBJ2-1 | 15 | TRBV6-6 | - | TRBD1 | TGTGCCAGCAGTACCGGGACAGGGGGTGAAAATGAGCAGTTCTTC | CASSTGTGGENEQFF
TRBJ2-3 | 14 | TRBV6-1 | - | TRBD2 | TGTGCCAGCACCACCACGGGGGGGCCGGATACGCAGTATTTT | CASTTTGGPDTQYF
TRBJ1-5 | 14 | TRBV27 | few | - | TGTGCCAGCAGTTTGTGGGCAGGGAATCAGCCCCAGCATTTT | CASSLWAGNQPQHF
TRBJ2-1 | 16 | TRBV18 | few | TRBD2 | TGTGCCAGCTCACCATTGGCGGGAGGGCCGGTAGATGAGCAGTTCTTC | CASSPLAGGPVDEQFF
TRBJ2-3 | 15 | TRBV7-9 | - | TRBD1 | TGTGCCAGCAGCCCACCGACAGGGGGTATGAATACGCAGTATTTT | CASSPPTGGMNTQYF
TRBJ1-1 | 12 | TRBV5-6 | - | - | TGTGCCAGCAGCCGGTGGGGACTTGAAGCTTTCTTT | CASSRWGLEAFF
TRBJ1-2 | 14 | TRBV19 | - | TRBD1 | TGTGCCAGTAGTATGAGGACAGGAGATTATGGCTACACCTTC | CASSMRTGDYGYTF
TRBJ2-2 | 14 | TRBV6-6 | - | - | TGTGCCAGCAACGAGCGAGGGAACACCGGGGAGCTGTTTTTT | CASNERGNTGELFF
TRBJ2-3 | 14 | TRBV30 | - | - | TGTGCCTGGAGTTATAGCGGAGGGACAGATACGCAGTATTTT | CAWSYSGGTDTQYF
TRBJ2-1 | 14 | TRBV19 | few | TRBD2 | TGTGCCAGTACCCCAGGACTAGCGGGCAATGAGCAGTTCTTC | CASTPGLAGNEQFF
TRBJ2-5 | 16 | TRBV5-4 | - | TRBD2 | TGTGCCAGCAGCTTAGGTCTAGCGGGAGGGCCCTCGTCCCAGTACTTC | CASSLGLAGGPSSQYF
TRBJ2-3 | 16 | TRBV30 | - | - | TGTGCCTGGAGTGCCGGCGTAGGTCGGGGAACAGATACGCAGTATTTT | CAWSAGVGRGTDTQYF